The next 8 T cell receptor beta chains were all read from a single sample in a study of blood T cell repertoires in COVID-19. TCRdb's copy holds only in-frame clones and misses some; the assay was immunoSEQ multiplex PCR. This repertoire shows some 51,000 clones, roughly 90% found once; its top ten account for 3.1%. Sequencing was carried out using peripheral blood. All receptors derive from a man aged 45-65 years with acute or convalescent COVID-19.

This clone was seen only a few times. CDR3 coding DNA: TGCAGTGCTATTGGGCCCTACGAGCAGTACTTC. It is translated as CSAIGPYEQYF. The chain has TRBV20-1 and TRBJ2-7; D not certain. V lost 4 bases and J 2 bases, leaving 6 bases between the germline ends. This CDR3 contains 11 residues. Germline V gene lookup returns CDR1 DFQATT and CDR2 SNEGSKA (reference sequence).

The chain joins TRBV18 to TRBJ2-2, with a tentative D call TRBD1 (5 bases). Germline values: CDR1 KGHSH, CDR2 LQKENI. Trimming took 3 bases from V and 3 from J, leaving 14 bases between them. The CDR3 loop spans 16 amino acids. The DNA of the CDR3 is TGTGCCAGCTCACCCCTCCTTGACAGTCACACCGGGGAGCTGTTTTTT. This translates into CASSPLLDSHTGELFF.

The rearrangement joins TRBV4-1 to TRBJ2-5, with D maybe TRBD1 (5 bases). Germline V gives CDR1 MGHRA, CDR2 YSYEKL. The CDR3 is 14 amino acids. The ends were cut back, 1 base at V and 5 bases at J, with 11 bases in the middle. Written as DNA, the CDR3 is TGCGCCAGCAGCCAAGTCCAGGGCCAGGAGACCCAGTACTTC. Protein: CASSQVQGQETQYF.

The chain is built from TRBV7-8 and TRBJ2-7, with 8 bases identical to TRBD1. With 5 bases clipped from V and 1 base from J, the junction kept 7 bases outside the gene matches. Germline CDR1 SGHVS, CDR2 FQNEAQ. This CDR3 is 15 amino acids long. CDR3 coding DNA: TGTGCCAGCAGCCGAGGGCAGGGGGCTTCCTACGAGCAGTACTTC. Translation: CASSRGQGASYEQYF.

The chain carries TRBV5-1 and TRBJ1-2; D might be TRBD1 (5 bases). Per the germline V gene, CDR1 is SGHRS and CDR2 is YFSETQ. The ends were cut back, 0 bases at V and 1 base at J, with 13 bases in the middle. This CDR3 contains 16 residues. This chain's CDR3 is CASSLGVGGGNYGYTF. The CDR3 DNA reads TGCGCCAGCAGCTTGGGGGTCGGGGGTGGTAACTATGGCTACACCTTC.

V gene TRBV24-1 combines with J gene TRBJ2-5, with D possibly being TRBD1 (6 bases). This CDR3 is built from 14 residues. Germline V lookup: CDR1 KGHDR, CDR2 SFDVKD. V was shortened by 3 bases and J by 5 bases, with 12 bases between the two germline ends. CDR3 residues: CATSDGTPTETQYF. The CDR3 nucleotides read TGTGCCACCAGTGATGGGACACCGACGGAGACCCAGTACTTC.

V and J are TRBV28 and TRBJ1-2; 8 bases are shared with TRBD1. V lost 1 base and J lost 8; bases outside the gene matches: 15. CDR3 length: 17 residues. Germline CDR1 MDHEN, CDR2 SYDVKM. For the CDR3, the DNA is TGTGCCAGCAGTTTATTCTCCAGGGGGCAAGCCCCGAGGGGCTACACCTTC. It codes for CASSLFSRGQAPRGYTF.

The chain carries TRBV30 and TRBJ1-1, with a weak D call TRBD1 (6 bases). V lost 2 bases and J lost 1, with 8 bases in between. Germline V gene lookup returns CDR1 GTSNPN and CDR2 SVGIG (reference sequence). The CDR3 totals 13 residues. In nucleotides, the CDR3 is TGTGCCTGGAGTATGGGGGCGAACACTGAAGCTTTCTTT. Its translation is CAWSMGANTEAFF. The full variable domain, with the rest looked up from reference TRBV30 and TRBJ1-1, is SQTIHQWPATLVQPVGSPLSLECTVEGTSNPNLYWYRQAAGRGLQLLFYSVGIGQISSEVPQNLSASRPQDRQFILSSKKLLLSDSGFYLCAWSMGANTEAFFGQGTRLTVV.